Listed below are T cell receptor beta chains from one sample, sequenced in a study of T cells in Graves' hyperthyroidism and ophthalmopathy. TCRdb fed the multiplex PCR reads into MiXCR, producing one record per CDR3 protein. The sample yields hundreds of thousands of distinct CDR3 sequences, roughly 15% seen once. What was sequenced was blood. Every receptor here comes from a woman in her fifties or sixties with Graves' ophthalmopathy. CDR3s leave out the opening cysteine and the closing phenylalanine or tryptophan.

V: TRBV10-2; length: 11; CDR3: ASSESKGYEQY
V: TRBV9; length: 12; CDR3: ASSVGSAAYEQY
V: TRBV18; length: 10; CDR3: ASSPGQSEQY
V: TRBV28; length: 13; CDR3: ASTMMTGTNTEAF
V: TRBV24-1; length: 11; CDR3: ATSDGTDNEQF
V: TRBV11-1; length: 17; CDR3: ASSSPLLAGGSNTGELF
V: TRBV3-1; length: 12; CDR3: ASSQTTGFGEQY
V: TRBV6-2/TRBV6-3; length: 12; CDR3: ASGRGGNTGELF
V: TRBV7-9; length: 13; CDR3: ASSLVTGTYNEQF
V: TRBV27; length: 13; CDR3: ASSPYERTGGGYT
V: TRBV7-8; length: 14; CDR3: ASSLFGQGLDNEQF
V: TRBV7-3; length: 12; CDR3: ASSSDRGTGELF
V: TRBV4-1; length: 11; CDR3: ATTDRGANEQY
V: TRBV2; length: 13; CDR3: ASKANRGRNQPQH
V: TRBV20-1; length: 11; CDR3: SARLAGFYEQY
V: TRBV20-1; length: 12; CDR3: SASEFAAEDIQY
V: TRBV5-1; length: 13; CDR3: ASGFGGDTGNTIY
V: TRBV3-1; length: 10; CDR3: ASSHKGETQY
V: TRBV15; length: 12; CDR3: ATSRGGEGQPQH
V: TRBV30; length: 12; CDR3: AWGPQGRANVLT
V: TRBV11-3; length: 13; CDR3: ASLQLAGVYNEQF
V: TRBV28; length: 14; CDR3: ASSSTGGSTYNEQF
V: TRBV6-1; length: 12; CDR3: ASSPRDSGYGYT
V: TRBV27; length: 15; CDR3: ASSPQTGTSAQETQY
V: TRBV24-1; length: 18; CDR3: ATSDLRGGRVQANTGELF
V: TRBV5-1; length: 12; CDR3: ASSEDIANTEAF
V: TRBV28; length: 11; CDR3: VSSYLGGQPQH
V: TRBV7-2; length: 15; CDR3: ASSSITSGRGYNEQF
V: TRBV18; length: 14; CDR3: ASSPVLSLSGEKLF
V: TRBV7-3; length: 15; CDR3: ASSLSHLAGVSNEQF
V: TRBV4-3; length: 14; CDR3: ASSRETGLYTGELF
V: TRBV28; length: 14; CDR3: ASTSGASGAYNEQF
V: TRBV28; length: 11; CDR3: ASSPAGRWGWY
V: TRBV24-1; length: 11; CDR3: ATSDSIWGPQH
V: TRBV5-1; length: 12; CDR3: ASSFGGVNTEAF
V: TRBV20-1; length: 10; CDR3: SAGTDQETQY
V: TRBV5-1; length: 13; CDR3: ASSLSRFSPHGYT
V: TRBV6-2/TRBV6-3; length: 12; CDR3: ASKKGPNNQPQH